Below are 3 T cell receptor beta chains sequenced from a single sample in a study of blood T cells in healthy people across ages. A second 7 to 11 cycle PCR used barcoded and J-beta primers. TCRdb reanalysed the 5' RACE reads using MiXCR and keeps one entry per CDR3 protein. The table shows 600,000 to 850,000 distinct CDR3 sequences, with around 40% occurring only once. The sample was blood. The receptors derive from a woman in her sixties or seventies in good health.

V usage is TRBV29-1 and J usage is TRBJ2-7, with D possibly being TRBD1 (7 bases). This CDR3 is built from 15 residues. Germline CDR1 reads SQVTM; CDR2 reads ANQGSEA. Trimming took off 2 bases at V and 7 bases at J, with 21 bases between the two ends. In DNA form, the CDR3 reads TGCAGCGTTGAAACTCCGACCAGGGGGGCGGAAGAGCAGTACTTC. It is translated as CSVETPTRGAEEQYF.

This clonotype has a handful of counts. CDR3 region: CARVKDSSGANVLTF. The CDR3 bases are TGTGCCAGGGTAAAGGATTCCTCTGGGGCCAACGTCCTGACTTTC. This chain joins TRBV3-1 and TRBJ2-6, with no clear D. The V and J ends lost 9 bases and 0 bases respectively, with 12 bases between them. The CDR3 extends over 15 amino acids. Germline values: CDR1 LGHDT, CDR2 YNNKEL (reference sequence). The full variable domain, with the rest looked up from reference TRBV3-1 and TRBJ2-6, is DTAVSQTPKYLVTQMGNDKSIKCEQNLGHDTMYWYKQDSKKFLKIMFSYNNKELIINETVPNRFSPKSPDKAHLNLHINSLELGDSAVYFCARVKDSSGANVLTFGAGSRLTVL.

In the case of this clonotype: This clone may be a read error of a much larger clone one base away. V and J are TRBV28 and TRBJ2-1; 7 bases are shared with TRBD2. This CDR3 has 16 amino acids. Per germline, CDR1 MDHEN and CDR2 SYDVKM. CDR3 protein: CTSSPSGRFSYNEQFF. The CDR3 bases are TGTACCAGCAGTCCTTCCGGGAGGTTTTCCTACAATGAGCAGTTCTTC.